One sample yielded the 8 T cell receptor beta chains listed below, sequenced in a study of cytomegalovirus exposure and HLA in healthy donors. Assay used: immunoSEQ multiplex PCR; TCRdb lists only in-frame clones, some missing. The repertoire holds 160,000 or so clones, with approximately 86% as singletons. Source material: PBMCs. The receptors originated from a young man in good health and CMV-seropositive.

V gene TRBV5-4 combines with J gene TRBJ2-7, with 9 bases matching TRBD1. Germline CDR1 and CDR2: SGHNT and YYREEE (reference sequence). V dropped 2 bases and J dropped 3; count of bases not matched to a gene: 3. This CDR3 has 14 amino acids. The CDR3 sequence: CASSFEGQGYEQYF. CDR3 DNA: TGTGCCAGCAGCTTTGAGGGACAGGGCTACGAGCAGTACTTC.

This rearrangement joins TRBV18 to TRBJ2-7; 10 bases line up with TRBD1. Germline CDR1 KGHSH, CDR2 LQKENI. V shed 4 bases, J shed 0 bases, and the junction held 6 bases outside the gene matches. This CDR3 has 16 amino acids. The CDR3 sequence is CASSRLGQGISYEQYF. CDR3 sequence (DNA): TGTGCCAGCTCACGCCTGGGACAGGGGATCTCCTACGAGCAGTACTTC.

V usage is TRBV6-6 and J usage is TRBJ1-1, with 9 bases that match TRBD1. Germline CDR1 and CDR2: MNHNY and SVGAGI (reference sequence). The CDR3 is 15 residues long. Losses at the gene ends were 2 bases for V and 5 bases for J; bases not matched to a gene: 6. The CDR3 loop reads CASSYRGQGRTEAFF. CDR3 DNA sequence: TGTGCCAGCAGTTACCGGGGACAGGGACGGACTGAAGCTTTCTTT.

This rearrangement joins TRBV9 to TRBJ2-1, with 8 bases matching TRBD2. The V and J ends lost 0 bases and 3 bases, in that order; junction bases with no gene match: 8. Germline loops: CDR1 SGDLS, CDR2 YYNGEE. The CDR3 loop spans 17 amino acids. The CDR3, as DNA: TGTGCCAGCAGCGTAGGTTTAATAGCGGGGTACTACAATGAGCAGTTCTTC. Its protein product is CASSVGLIAGYYNEQFF.

This clone is a singleton in its sample. The chain couples TRBV7-9 to TRBJ1-1; TRBD1 matches at 8 bases. The CDR3 totals 13 residues. CDR1 and CDR2 (germline): SEHNR, FQNEAQ (reference sequence). V was clipped by 5 bases and J by 7 bases; unmatched bases: 6. The CDR3: CASSPGGGYEAFF. As DNA, the CDR3 is TGTGCCAGCAGCCCAGGGGGCGGATATGAAGCTTTCTTT.

The chain carries TRBV2 and TRBJ1-1; perhaps TRBD1 as D (6 bases). Trimming took 7 bases from V and 5 from J, leaving 14 bases between them. Germline CDR1 SNHLY, CDR2 FYNNEI. The CDR3 totals 13 residues. The CDR3 loop is CASTQGVDTEAFF. The CDR3 nucleotides read TGTGCCAGCACACAGGGAGTGGATACTGAAGCTTTCTTT.

In its sample, this clone was seen a few times. This sequence joins TRBV18 and TRBJ2-1, with 7 bases matching TRBD1. The V gene end was trimmed by 6 bases and the J gene end by 3 bases; junction bases not matched to a gene: 14. The CDR3 extends over 17 amino acids. The germline CDR1 and CDR2 sequences are KGHSH and LQKENI. The CDR3 DNA follows: TGTGCCAGCTCTTTTGAGACAGGGCGGTCGTTCTACAATGAGCAGTTCTTC. Protein product: CASSFETGRSFYNEQFF.

The rearrangement joins TRBV6-6 to TRBJ1-1; D not certain. Per germline, CDR1 MNHNY and CDR2 SVGAGI (reference sequence). V gave up 6 bases and J gave up 3 bases, with 8 bases separating them. The CDR3 runs 12 residues. CDR3 residues: CASSPHYTEAFF. In DNA form, the CDR3 reads TGTGCCAGCAGCCCGCACTACACTGAAGCTTTCTTT.